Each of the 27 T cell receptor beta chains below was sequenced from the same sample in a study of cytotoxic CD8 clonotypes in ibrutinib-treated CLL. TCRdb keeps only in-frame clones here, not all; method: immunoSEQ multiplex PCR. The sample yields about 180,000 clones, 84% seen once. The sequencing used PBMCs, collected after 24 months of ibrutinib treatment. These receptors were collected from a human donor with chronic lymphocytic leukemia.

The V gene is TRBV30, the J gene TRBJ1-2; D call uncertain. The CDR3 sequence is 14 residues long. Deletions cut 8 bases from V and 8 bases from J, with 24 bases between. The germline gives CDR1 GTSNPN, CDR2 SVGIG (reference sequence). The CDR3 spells CARLGAEDVWGYTF. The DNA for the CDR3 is TGTGCCCGATTAGGAGCGGAGGATGTCTGGGGCTACACCTTC.

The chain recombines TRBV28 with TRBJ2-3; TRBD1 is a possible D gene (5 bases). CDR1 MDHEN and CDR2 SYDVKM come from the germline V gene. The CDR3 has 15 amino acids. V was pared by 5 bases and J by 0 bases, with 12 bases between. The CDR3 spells CASSLQDSSTDTQYF. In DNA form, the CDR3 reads TGTGCCAGCAGTCTACAGGATTCTAGCACAGATACGCAGTATTTT.

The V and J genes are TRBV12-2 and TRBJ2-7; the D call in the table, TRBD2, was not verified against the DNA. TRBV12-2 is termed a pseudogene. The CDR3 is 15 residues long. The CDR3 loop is CASRLGWRLRYEQYF. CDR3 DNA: TGTGCAAGTCGCTTAGGTTGGAGGTTAAGGTACGAGCAGTACTTC.

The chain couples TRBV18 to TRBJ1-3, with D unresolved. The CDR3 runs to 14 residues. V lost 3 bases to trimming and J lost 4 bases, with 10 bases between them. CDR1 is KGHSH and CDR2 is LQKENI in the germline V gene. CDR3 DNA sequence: TGTGCCAGCTCACCTTATTCGCCGGGAAACACCATATATTTT. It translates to CASSPYSPGNTIYF.

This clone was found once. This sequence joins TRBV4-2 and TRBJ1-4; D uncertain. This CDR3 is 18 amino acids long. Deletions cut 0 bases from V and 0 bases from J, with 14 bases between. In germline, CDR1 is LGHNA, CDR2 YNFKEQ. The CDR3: CASSQEFLPDSTNEKLFF. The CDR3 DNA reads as TGTGCCAGCAGCCAAGAATTTTTGCCAGACTCAACTAATGAAAAACTGTTTTTT.

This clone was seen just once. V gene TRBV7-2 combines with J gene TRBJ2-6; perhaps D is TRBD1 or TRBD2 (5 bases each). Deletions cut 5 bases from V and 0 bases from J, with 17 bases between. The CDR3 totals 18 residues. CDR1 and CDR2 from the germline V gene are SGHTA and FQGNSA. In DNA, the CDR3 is TGTGCCAGCAGCCTCCGGGGCCCGATGAGCTCTGGGGCCAACGTCCTGACTTTC. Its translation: CASSLRGPMSSGANVLTF. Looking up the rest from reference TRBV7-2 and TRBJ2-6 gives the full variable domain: GAGVSQSPSNKVTEKGKDVELRCDPISGHTALYWYRQSLGQGLEFLIYFQGNSAPDKSGLPSDRFSAERTGGSVSTLTIQRTQQEDSAVYLCASSLRGPMSSGANVLTFGAGSRLTVL.

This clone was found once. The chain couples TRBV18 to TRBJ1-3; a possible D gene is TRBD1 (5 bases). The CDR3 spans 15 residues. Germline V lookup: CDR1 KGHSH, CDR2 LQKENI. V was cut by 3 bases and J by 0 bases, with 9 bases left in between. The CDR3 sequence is CASSPRQSSGNTIYF. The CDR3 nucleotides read TGTGCCAGCTCACCCCGACAGAGCTCTGGAAACACCATATATTTT.

The CDR3 here is CASSLEPEIQSEKLFF. As DNA, the CDR3 is TGCGCCAGCAGCTTGGAGCCTGAGATCCAATCCGAAAAACTGTTTTTT. This sequence joins TRBV5-1 and TRBJ1-4; no firm D call. The germline V gene has CDR1 SGHRS and CDR2 YFSETQ. The CDR3 covers 16 residues. V was clipped by 0 bases and J by 8 bases, with 17 bases between them.

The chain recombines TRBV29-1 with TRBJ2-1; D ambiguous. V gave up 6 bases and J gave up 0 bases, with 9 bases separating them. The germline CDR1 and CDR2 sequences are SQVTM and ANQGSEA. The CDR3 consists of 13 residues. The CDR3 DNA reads TGCAGCGTCGGGCGGAGCTCCTACAATGAGCAGTTCTTC. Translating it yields CSVGRSSYNEQFF.

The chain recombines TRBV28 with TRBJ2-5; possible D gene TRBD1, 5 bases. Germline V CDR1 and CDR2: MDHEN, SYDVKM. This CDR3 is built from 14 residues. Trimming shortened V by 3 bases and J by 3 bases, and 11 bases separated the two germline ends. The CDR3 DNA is TGTGCCAGCAGTTTTATGACAGCCAAAGAGACCCAGTACTTC. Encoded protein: CASSFMTAKETQYF.

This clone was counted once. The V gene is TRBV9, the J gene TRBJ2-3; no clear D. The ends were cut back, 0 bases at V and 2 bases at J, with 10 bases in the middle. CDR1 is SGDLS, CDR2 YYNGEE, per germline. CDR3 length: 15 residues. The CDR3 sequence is CASSVVGFNTDTQYF. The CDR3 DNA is TGTGCCAGCAGCGTAGTAGGGTTTAACACAGATACGCAGTATTTT. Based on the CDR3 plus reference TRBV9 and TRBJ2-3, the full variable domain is DSGVTQTPKHLITATGQRVTLRCSPRSGDLSVYWYQQSLDQGLQFLIQYYNGEERAKGNILERFSAQQFPDLHSELNLSSLELGDSALYFCASSVVGFNTDTQYFGPGTRLTVL.

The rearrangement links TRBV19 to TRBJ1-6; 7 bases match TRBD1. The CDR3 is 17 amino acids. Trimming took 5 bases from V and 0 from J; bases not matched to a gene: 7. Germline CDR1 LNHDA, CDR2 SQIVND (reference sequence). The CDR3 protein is CASSAQQGSSYNSPLHF. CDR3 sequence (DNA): TGTGCCAGTAGTGCTCAACAGGGGAGCTCCTATAATTCACCCCTCCACTTT.

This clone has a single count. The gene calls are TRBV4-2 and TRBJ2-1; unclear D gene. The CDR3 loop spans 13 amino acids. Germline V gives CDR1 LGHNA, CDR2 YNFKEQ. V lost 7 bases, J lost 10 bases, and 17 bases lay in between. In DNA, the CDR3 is TGTGCCAGCACCGAGGTATCTGGCGACGAGCAGTTCTTC. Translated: CASTEVSGDEQFF.

The CDR3 reads CASSSDRGGGTDTQYF. The CDR3 region has the DNA TGTGCCAGCAGCTCTGACAGGGGAGGAGGCACAGATACGCAGTATTTT. This sequence joins TRBV7-2 and TRBJ2-3; 8 bases line up with TRBD1. V gave up 4 bases and J gave up 1 base; unmatched junction bases: 7. The germline gives CDR1 SGHTA, CDR2 FQGNSA. There are 16 residues in the CDR3.

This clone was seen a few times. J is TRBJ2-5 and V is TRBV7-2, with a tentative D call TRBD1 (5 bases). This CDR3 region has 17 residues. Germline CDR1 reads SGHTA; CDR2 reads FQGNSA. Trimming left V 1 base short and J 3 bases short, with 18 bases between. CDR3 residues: CASSLVHGATAEETQYF. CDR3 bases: TGTGCCAGCAGCTTAGTCCATGGGGCAACCGCGGAAGAGACCCAGTACTTC.

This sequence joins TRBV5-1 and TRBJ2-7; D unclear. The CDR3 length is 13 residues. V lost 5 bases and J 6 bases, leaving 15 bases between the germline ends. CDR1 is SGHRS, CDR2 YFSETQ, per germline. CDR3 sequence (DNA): TGCGCCAGCAGTCCTTTTGACGGAGCCGAGCAGTACTTC. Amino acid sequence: CASSPFDGAEQYF.

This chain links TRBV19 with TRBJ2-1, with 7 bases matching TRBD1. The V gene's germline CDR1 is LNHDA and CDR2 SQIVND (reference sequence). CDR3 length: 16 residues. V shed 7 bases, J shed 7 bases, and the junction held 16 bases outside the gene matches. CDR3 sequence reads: CASNPGYGVQGNEQFF. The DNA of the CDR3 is TGTGCCAGTAACCCCGGGTACGGTGTACAGGGGAATGAGCAGTTCTTC.

CDR3 nucleotides: TGTGCCAGCAGCTTAGATTTTGGGATATGGATGAACACTGAAGCTTTCTTT. Translated: CASSLDFGIWMNTEAFF. The chain uses TRBV7-2 and TRBJ1-1; D call uncertain. The V gene lost 1 base and the J gene lost 0 bases, with 15 bases spanning the gap. Germline assignment: CDR1 SGHTA and CDR2 FQGNSA. CDR3 length: 17 residues.

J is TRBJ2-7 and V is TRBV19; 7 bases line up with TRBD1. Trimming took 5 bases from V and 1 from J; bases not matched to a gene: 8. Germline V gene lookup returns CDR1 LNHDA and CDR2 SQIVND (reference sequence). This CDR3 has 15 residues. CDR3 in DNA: TGTGCCAGTAGTCAGATGGGACAGCGTTCCTACGAGCAGTACTTC. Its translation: CASSQMGQRSYEQYF.

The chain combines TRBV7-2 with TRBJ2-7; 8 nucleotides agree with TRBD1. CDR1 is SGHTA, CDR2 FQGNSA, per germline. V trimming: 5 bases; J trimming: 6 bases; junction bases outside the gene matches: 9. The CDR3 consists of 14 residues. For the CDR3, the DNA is TGTGCCAGCAGCCCGAGACAGGGGCGCCTCGAGCAGTACTTC. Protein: CASSPRQGRLEQYF.

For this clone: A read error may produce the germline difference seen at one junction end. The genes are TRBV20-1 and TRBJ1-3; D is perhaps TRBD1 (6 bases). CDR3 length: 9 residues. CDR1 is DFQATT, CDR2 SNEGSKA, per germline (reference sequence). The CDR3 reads CSARTARVF. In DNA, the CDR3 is TGCAGTGCCAGGACAGCAAGGGTATTT.

CDR3 sequence: CASSPRSPLHF. DNA for the CDR3: TGTGCCAGCAGCCCCCGTTCACCCCTCCACTTT. The V gene is TRBV2, the J gene TRBJ1-6; no reliable D call. The CDR3 sequence is 11 residues long. V lost 6 bases to trimming and J lost 9 bases, with 6 bases between them. Germline values: CDR1 SNHLY, CDR2 FYNNEI.

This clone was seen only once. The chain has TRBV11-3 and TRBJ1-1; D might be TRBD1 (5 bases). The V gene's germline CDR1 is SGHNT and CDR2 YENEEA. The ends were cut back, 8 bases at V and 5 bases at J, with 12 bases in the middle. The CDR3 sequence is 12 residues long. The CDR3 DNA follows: TGTGCCAGCGGGGAGCCAGGGACTGAAGCTTTCTTT. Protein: CASGEPGTEAFF. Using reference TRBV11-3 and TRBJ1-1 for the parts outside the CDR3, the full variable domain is EAGVVQSPRYKIIEKKQPVAFWCNPISGHNTLYWYLQNLGQGPELLIRYENEEAVDDSQLPKDRFSAERLKGVDSTLKIQPAELGDSAVYLCASGEPGTEAFFGQGTRLTVV.

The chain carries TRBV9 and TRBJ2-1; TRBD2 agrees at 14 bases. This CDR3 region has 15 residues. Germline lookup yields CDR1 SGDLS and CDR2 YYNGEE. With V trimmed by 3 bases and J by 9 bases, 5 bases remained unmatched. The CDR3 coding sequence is TGTGCCAGCAGCGCAGGACTAGCGGGAGGAGCTGAGCAGTTCTTC. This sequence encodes CASSAGLAGGAEQFF.

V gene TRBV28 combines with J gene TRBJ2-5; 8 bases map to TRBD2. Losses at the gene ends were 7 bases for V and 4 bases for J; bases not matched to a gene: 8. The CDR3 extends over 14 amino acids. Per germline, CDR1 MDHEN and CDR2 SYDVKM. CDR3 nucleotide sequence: TGTGCCAGCAACTCTCGCGGGAGGAGAGAGACCCAGTACTTC. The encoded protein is CASNSRGRRETQYF.

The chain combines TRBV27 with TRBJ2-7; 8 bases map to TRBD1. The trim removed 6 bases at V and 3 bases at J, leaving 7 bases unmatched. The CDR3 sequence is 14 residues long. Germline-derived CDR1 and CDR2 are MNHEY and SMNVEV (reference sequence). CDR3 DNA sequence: TGTGCCAGCAGATCCCGTGGACAGGGCTACGAGCAGTACTTC. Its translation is CASRSRGQGYEQYF.

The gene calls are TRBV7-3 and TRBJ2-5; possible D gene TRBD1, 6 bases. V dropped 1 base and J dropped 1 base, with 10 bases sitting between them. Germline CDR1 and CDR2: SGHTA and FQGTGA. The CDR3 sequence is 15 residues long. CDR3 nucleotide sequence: TGTGCCAGCAGCTTAATAGGACAGATCCAAGAGACCCAGTACTTC. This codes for CASSLIGQIQETQYF.